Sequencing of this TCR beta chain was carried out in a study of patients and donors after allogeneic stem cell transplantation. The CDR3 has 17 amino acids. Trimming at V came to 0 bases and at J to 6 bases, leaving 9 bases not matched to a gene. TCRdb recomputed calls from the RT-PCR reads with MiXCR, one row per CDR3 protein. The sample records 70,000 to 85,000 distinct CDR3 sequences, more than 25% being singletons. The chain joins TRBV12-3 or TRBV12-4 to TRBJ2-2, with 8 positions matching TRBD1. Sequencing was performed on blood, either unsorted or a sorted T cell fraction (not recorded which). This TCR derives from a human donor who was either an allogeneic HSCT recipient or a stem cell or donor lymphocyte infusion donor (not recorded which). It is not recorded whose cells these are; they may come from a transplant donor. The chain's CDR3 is CASSLAQGQAGAGELFF. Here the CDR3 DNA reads TGTGCCAGCAGTTTAGCGCAGGGACAGGCCGGAGCCGGGGAGCTGTTTTTT.